This T cell receptor (beta chain) was observed in a study of CD8 T cells in ankylosing spondylitis (TCRdb year 2017). Background for the entire study: The study set out to find disease-linked TCR variants by profiling T cell receptor beta repertoires in ankylosing spondylitis patients and healthy donors. The full study cohort comprised about 25 ankylosing spondylitis patients and around 100 healthy donors. Peripheral blood samples were taken, and synovial fluid was additionally collected from ankylosing spondylitis patients. The research as a whole found: The disease-linked clones showed a CD8+ phenotype and occurred at relatively low frequencies in peripheral blood. The disease-linked clones were reported to be significantly enriched in matched synovial fluid samples from ankylosing spondylitis patients. A TCR beta motif of about 8 highly homologous amino acid variants appeared characteristic of blood from ankylosing spondylitis patients. Some TCR beta motif variants had previously been reported in synovial fluid and blood of reactive arthritis patients, which suggested common disease-initiation mechanisms.

This clonotype came up many times. It has no known antigen specificity. Base qualities are not recorded, but no much larger clone differs from it by a single base. The instrument given in TCRdb is Illumina HiSeq 2500. TCR beta libraries were prepared by quantitative 5'-RACE with molecular barcodes. Turning to the authors' computational methods: To identify disease-linked TCR variants, a new computational method was used, one built on a probabilistic model of VDJ rearrangement. The public reads were reanalyzed by TCRdb: fastp trimming at Q25, MiXCR alignment, in-frame beta chains only. Identical CDR3 protein sequences are pooled into one entry, listed with their most common genes and DNA. TCRdb assigned the V and J calls; the authors' analysis was not used. Here the sample has about 210,000 distinct CDR3 sequences; 7% to 8% occur a single time. 12% to 15% of the sample belongs to the ten largest clones.

The germline V gene yields SGHRS for CDR1 and YFSETQ for CDR2. V is reduced by 1 base and J by 3 bases, leaving a spacing of 14 bases between them. Inclusive of the bounding cysteine and phenylalanine, the CDR3 is 16 residues long. Of all the DNA, just the CDR3 is kept, 48 bases in frame from base 1. Sequenced input: blood, either unsorted or a sorted T cell fraction (not recorded which). In this chain, TRBV5-1 is recombined with TRBJ2-1; TRBD1 could be the D gene, as 6 bases match. The clonotype originates from a male donor with ankylosing spondylitis. At the DNA level, the sequence is TGCGCCAGCAGCTTGTATAAGGGACACTACTACAATGAGCAGTTCTTC. It codes for CASSLYKGHYYNEQFF.